Shown below are 11 T cell receptor beta chains from a single sample sequenced in a study of blood T cell repertoires in COVID-19. Some clones are missing from TCRdb's copy, which holds only in-frame ones; the method was immunoSEQ multiplex PCR. The sample includes 270,000 or so clones, about 89% of them seen just once. Input material: peripheral blood. Every receptor here comes from a man in his forties or fifties with active or convalescent COVID-19.

The chain has TRBV25-1 and TRBJ2-7; 7 bases fit TRBD1. CDR1 is MGHDK and CDR2 is SYGVNS in the germline V gene. The CDR3 length is 18 residues. V lost 1 base, J lost 0 bases, and 12 bases stayed unmatched. This CDR3 is CASSESAGGKGNSYEQYF. CDR3 nucleotide sequence: TGTGCCAGCAGTGAATCCGCAGGGGGAAAGGGCAACTCCTACGAGCAGTACTTC.

J is TRBJ1-5 and V is TRBV20-1, with D perhaps matching TRBD1 (6 bases). Per the germline V gene, CDR1 is DFQATT and CDR2 is SNEGSKA (reference sequence). V gave up 3 bases and J gave up 5 bases, with 20 bases separating them. The CDR3 totals 16 residues. CDR3 sequence reads: CSASGSLQQGYQPQHF. CDR3 bases: TGCAGTGCTAGTGGGAGTCTACAACAGGGATATCAGCCCCAGCATTTT.

The CDR3 loop is CATSPSTGYQPQHF. The DNA for the CDR3 is TGTGCCACCAGTCCCTCGACAGGGTATCAGCCCCAGCATTTT. The V and J genes are TRBV24-1 and TRBJ1-5, with 7 bases fitting TRBD1. CDR3 size: 14 residues. V lost 6 bases, J lost 5 bases, and 6 bases stayed unmatched. Germline CDR1 is KGHDR and CDR2 is SFDVKD.

This clone was seen only a few times. The genes are TRBV28 and TRBJ1-2; 10 bases fit TRBD1. This CDR3 contains 16 residues. The V and J ends lost 3 bases and 4 bases, in that order; junction bases with no gene match: 8. In germline, CDR1 is MDHEN, CDR2 SYDVKM. The CDR3 spells CASSFYKDRGTYGYTF. DNA for the CDR3: TGTGCCAGCAGTTTCTACAAGGACAGGGGGACCTATGGCTACACCTTC.

The CDR3 loop is CASSYSGDYGYTF. Written as DNA, the CDR3 is TGTGCCAGTAGTTACTCCGGGGACTATGGCTACACCTTC. The chain joins TRBV19 to TRBJ1-2; D not resolved. This CDR3 spans 13 amino acids. V lost 5 bases and J lost 3, with 10 bases in between. Germline V gene data show CDR1 as LNHDA and CDR2 as SQIVND (reference sequence).

Written as DNA, the CDR3 is TGTGCCACCAGGGACAGCCGCTTCTATGGCTACACCTTC. Its protein is CATRDSRFYGYTF. The chain combines TRBV24-1 with TRBJ1-2, with a weak D call TRBD1 (6 bases). Trimming left V 7 bases short and J 4 bases short, with 12 bases between. This CDR3 comprises 13 residues. Per germline, CDR1 KGHDR and CDR2 SFDVKD.

The gene calls are TRBV7-2 and TRBJ1-2; D uncertain. V lost 5 bases and J lost 3, with 13 bases in between. Germline V gives CDR1 SGHTA, CDR2 FQGNSA. The CDR3 covers 14 residues. In DNA, the CDR3 is TGTGCCAGCAGCCCCGGGGTGACACACTATGGCTACACCTTC. This encodes CASSPGVTHYGYTF.

This clone was counted a few times. Sequence at one end of the junction differs from germline and may be a read error. V gene TRBV5-4 combines with J gene TRBJ1-6; D is perhaps TRBD1 (5 bases). CDR1 is SGHNT and CDR2 is YYREEE in the germline V gene (reference sequence). The CDR3 totals 14 residues. This CDR3 reads CASSLAGDNSPLHF. The DNA of the CDR3 is TGTGCCAGCAGCTTGGCGGGGGATAACTCACCCCTCCACTTT.

V gene TRBV4-2 combines with J gene TRBJ2-3, with TRBD2 identical over 13 bases. The V and J ends lost 2 bases and 6 bases, in that order; junction bases with no gene match: 11. This CDR3 is built from 18 residues. Germline CDR1 and CDR2: LGHNA and YNFKEQ. The CDR3 nucleotides are TGTGCCAGCAGCCAATCCGGGACTAGCGGGACCGACCTCGATACGCAGTATTTT. Amino acid sequence: CASSQSGTSGTDLDTQYF.

This clone was counted between two and nine times. The chain combines TRBV27 with TRBJ1-1, with TRBD1 as a possible D gene (5 bases). This CDR3 is 14 amino acids long. Per germline, CDR1 MNHEY and CDR2 SMNVEV (reference sequence). Trimming shortened V by 5 bases and J by 1 base, and 11 bases separated the two germline ends. CDR3 in DNA: TGTGCCAGCAGTAAAACAGGCCCGAACACTGAAGCTTTCTTT. Translating gives CASSKTGPNTEAFF.

The J gene is TRBJ2-3, the V gene TRBV9; D uncertain. Deletions cut 4 bases from V and 2 bases from J, with 5 bases between. The germline CDR1 and CDR2 sequences are SGDLS and YYNGEE. The CDR3 totals 12 residues. The CDR3 DNA is TGTGCCAGCAGCAGACTCACAGATACGCAGTATTTT. Protein sequence: CASSRLTDTQYF.